This TCR beta chain was identified during a study of STAT3 mutations in large granular lymphocyte leukemia. Study observations and caveats: Persisting codominant clonotypes may have hidden a small pathogenic clone. All newly emerging clones after therapy were STAT3 wild type. Every T-cell large granular lymphocyte leukemia patient had at least one immunodominant TCR beta clonotype.

CDR1 and CDR2 from the germline V gene are MNHEY and SVGAGI. This CDR3 is built from 16 residues. V lost 1 base, J lost 8 bases, and 20 bases lay in between. The method was immunoSEQ multiplex PCR; TCRdb's version includes in-frame clones alone and lacks a portion of them. The top ten clones hold about 80% of a sample with around 6,600 clones, around three fifths of them seen once. Comment on this clone: Its specificity is unknown.

The sequenced sample was peripheral blood mononuclear cells. The V call is TRBV6-5, the J call TRBJ1-2, with D possibly TRBD1 on 6 matching bases. The clonotype comes from a boy between 10 and 17 years old with T-cell large granular lymphocyte leukemia. Some clones in this sample may be carry-over from other donors' samples. This chain's CDR3 is CASSYLVGPGEDGYTF. In DNA, the CDR3 is TGTGCCAGCAGTTACTTGGTCGGGCCAGGGGAGGACGGCTACACCTTC.